The table lists the clone carrying this T cell receptor (beta chain) with many counts. What it recognizes is unknown. This record belongs to a study of blood T cells in healthy people across ages. Study summary: Using template switching, researchers captured about one barcoded beta molecule for each two T cells.

CDR3 size: 13 residues. V trimming: 6 bases; J trimming: 1 base; junction bases outside the gene matches: 0. Study-wide findings and caveats: Since the PBMCs were unsorted, naive and antigen-experienced cells could not be conclusively compared. The authors considered diversity estimates from one million T cells to be underestimates.

Next came a second PCR, run for roughly 6 to 11 cycles, which used a sample-barcoded 5' primer along with a J-beta primer mix. With 12 random nucleotides, a template-switch adaptor tagged each individual cDNA molecule. TCRdb reanalysed the 5' RACE reads using MiXCR and keeps one entry per CDR3 protein. The sample gives about 970,000 distinct CDR3 sequences, roughly 50% of which show up once; about 22% is in the top ten. The specimen was blood. This receptor was taken from a woman aged 60 to 75 in good health. V usage is TRBV12-3 or TRBV12-4 and J usage is TRBJ2-3; 8 bases agree with TRBD1. The CDR3 nucleotides are TGTGCCAGCAGGGACAGGGGCACAGATACGCAGTATTTT. Translation gives CASRDRGTDTQYF.